This is a list of T cell receptor beta chains from one sample in a study of blood T cell repertoires in COVID-19. The assay was immunoSEQ multiplex PCR, and TCRdb's table has in-frame clones only and misses some. Found here are 150,000 to 200,000 clones, about 86% of them singletons; the top ten hold around 20%. Sample: peripheral blood. These receptors were taken from an elderly woman with acute or convalescent COVID-19. The CDR3 runs from the conserved cysteine through the conserved F or W. The order of the fields is D gene, V gene, clone size, J gene, CDR3 DNA, CDR3 protein. D genes are given only for firm matches. Some rows mark clone size as missing; the rest say once, few, many or name a class of expanded clone.

TRBD1	TRBV24-1	NA	TRBJ1-2	TGTGCCACCAGTGATTTGGACAGGGTGGACGGCTACACCTTC	CATSDLDRVDGYTF
NA	TRBV2	NA	TRBJ2-3	TGTGCCAGCAGTGAACTCCGAGGGCTAGATACGCAGTATTTT	CASSELRGLDTQYF
TRBD2	TRBV9	NA	TRBJ2-1	TGTGCCAGCAGCGGCGGGACTAGGGGATGGGATTTGAATGAGCAGTTCTTC	CASSGGTRGWDLNEQFF
TRBD1	TRBV29-1	NA	TRBJ1-1	TGCAGCGTTGGGGCAGGGGGCCTCGGCGCTGAAGCTTTCTTT	CSVGAGGLGAEAFF
NA	TRBV19	NA	TRBJ2-6	TGTGCCAGTAGTATAGGGAGGGCTGGGGCCAACGTCCTGACTTTC	CASSIGRAGANVLTF
TRBD1	TRBV3-1/TRBV3-2	NA	TRBJ2-7	TGTGCCAGCAGCCAAGAGGGGACAGGGGGGGCCTACGAGCAGTACTTC	CASSQEGTGGAYEQYF
TRBD1	TRBV5-1	NA	TRBJ2-2	TGCGCCAGCAGCGCCGGACCCGGGACAGGGGATACCGGGGAGCTGTTTTTT	CASSAGPGTGDTGELFF
TRBD2	TRBV27	NA	TRBJ2-1	TGTGCCAGCAGTTTTTTAGCGGGGAGCTCCTACAATGAGCAGTTCTTC	CASSFLAGSSYNEQFF
TRBD1	TRBV2	NA	TRBJ2-3	TGTGCCAGCAGAGGGGACAGCAGGACAGATACGCAGTATTTT	CASRGDSRTDTQYF
TRBD2	TRBV7-2	NA	TRBJ2-1	TGTGCCAGCAGCCCCGGACTAGAATGGAATGAGCAGTTCTTC	CASSPGLEWNEQFF
NA	TRBV9	NA	TRBJ1-1	TGTGCCAGCAGCAGCTCAATTCAGGGTTTGGTGAACACTGAAGCTTTCTTT	CASSSSIQGLVNTEAFF
NA	TRBV6-7	NA	TRBJ1-6	TGTGCCAGCATCATGTTACCGGGACTGATTAATTCACCCCTCCACTTT	CASIMLPGLINSPLHF
TRBD1	TRBV3-1/TRBV3-2	NA	TRBJ2-1	TGTGCCAGCAGACCCCGGGACAGGGGATACAATGAGCAGTTCTTC	CASRPRDRGYNEQFF
TRBD1	TRBV30	NA	TRBJ1-5	TGTGCCTGGAGTAGGGGGCCAAATCAGCCCCAGCATTTT	CAWSRGPNQPQHF
TRBD2	TRBV19	NA	TRBJ2-3	TGTGCCAGTAGCTACCGGACTAGCGGGACAGATACGCAGTATTTT	CASSYRTSGTDTQYF
NA	TRBV6-2/TRBV6-3	NA	TRBJ1-2	TGTGCCAGCAGTTACGCGGGGTATGGCTACACCTTC	CASSYAGYGYTF
TRBD2	TRBV6-2/TRBV6-3	NA	TRBJ2-6	TGTGCCAGCAGTTACTCGATTCTAGCGGGGGGCCTCTCTGGGGCCAACGTCCTGACTTTC	CASSYSILAGGLSGANVLTF
TRBD1	TRBV7-8	NA	TRBJ1-6	TGTGCCAGCAGCTTAGTAACAGGGGGAACCCTCCACTTT	CASSLVTGGTLHF
TRBD2	TRBV7-8	NA	TRBJ2-4	TGTGCCAGCAGCTCAATACAAGGGACTAGCGGGGGGCCAATAGCCAAAAACATTCAGTACTTC	CASSSIQGTSGGPIAKNIQYF
TRBD2	TRBV5-8	NA	TRBJ2-1	TGTGCCAGCAGCTTGGGATACGGGGGGGCCTACAATGAGCAGTTCTTC	CASSLGYGGAYNEQFF
TRBD1	TRBV6-1	NA	TRBJ1-6	TGTGCCAGCAGTGAAGGAGACAGGGATTCACCCCTCCACTTT	CASSEGDRDSPLHF
NA	TRBV5-1	NA	TRBJ2-1	TGCGCCAGCAGCTTGGACAGGGTCGCGGACAATGAGCAGTTCTTC	CASSLDRVADNEQFF
TRBD2	TRBV4-1	NA	TRBJ2-3	TGCGCCAGCAGCCCCATCCAGCGGGGGCACACAGATACGCAGTATTTT	CASSPIQRGHTDTQYF
NA	TRBV2	NA	TRBJ2-7	TGTGCCAGCAGTGAAGAAAGGCCCGGGCAGGGGAGCTACGAGCAGTACTTC	CASSEERPGQGSYEQYF
NA	TRBV19	few	TRBJ1-1	TGTGCCAGTAGTATAGAGGGGGGAACCCTTGAAGCTTTCTTT	CASSIEGGTLEAFF
NA	TRBV18	NA	TRBJ2-3	TGTGCCAGCTCACCACGGGAGCGATCCACAGATACGCAGTATTTT	CASSPRERSTDTQYF
TRBD1	TRBV10-3	NA	TRBJ1-3	TGTGCCATCAGGGAGACAGGGACTGGAAACACCATATATTTT	CAIRETGTGNTIYF
TRBD1	TRBV11-3	NA	TRBJ2-7	TGTGCCAGCAGCTTAGACCCCGGGACAGGTTTTGTATTGGAGCAGTACTTC	CASSLDPGTGFVLEQYF
TRBD1	TRBV7-3	once	TRBJ2-1	TGTGCCAGCAGCGAAAAGGGGGCAAAGCAGTTCTTC	CASSEKGAKQFF
TRBD1	TRBV9	NA	TRBJ1-1	TGTGCCAGCAGCGGTCAGGGGGCATGGACTGAAGCTTTCTTT	CASSGQGAWTEAFF
NA	TRBV6-5	NA	TRBJ2-7	TGTGCCAGCAGTTTGTCTAGCAGCTCCTACGAGCAGTACTTC	CASSLSSSSYEQYF
TRBD1	TRBV30	NA	TRBJ1-2	TGTGCCTGGAGTCGGGGTCAGGGACAGGGCTACACCTTC	CAWSRGQGQGYTF
TRBD1	TRBV7-4	NA	TRBJ1-5	TGTGCCAGCAGCTTAGCGGGACAGATTCTTTATCAGCCCCAGCATTTT	CASSLAGQILYQPQHF
NA	TRBV7-8	NA	TRBJ1-3	TGTGCCAGCAGCTTCCGGGACACTGGAAACACCATATATTTT	CASSFRDTGNTIYF
NA	TRBV5-8	NA	TRBJ1-2	TGTGCCAGCAGCTTGGGGTTCGGTAACAGAGCTAACTATGGCTACACCTTC	CASSLGFGNRANYGYTF